These 15 T cell receptor beta chains were sequenced from one sample in a study of blood T cell repertoires in COVID-19. Sequencing used immunoSEQ multiplex PCR; TCRdb keeps in-frame clones, though not all of them. Among over 50,000 clones, 91% were seen once, and the ten largest hold around 7%. The sequencing input was peripheral blood. The receptor source for this set is a woman aged 55-69 years with active or convalescent COVID-19.

The V gene is TRBV5-1, the J gene TRBJ1-2; 11 bases line up with TRBD1. This CDR3 has 13 amino acids. The V gene end was trimmed by 3 bases and the J gene end by 6 bases; junction bases not matched to a gene: 1. Per germline, CDR1 SGHRS and CDR2 YFSETQ. CDR3 bases: TGCGCCAGCAGCTGGGGACAGGGGGATGGCTACACCTTC. Its protein product is CASSWGQGDGYTF.

The J gene is TRBJ1-2, the V gene TRBV30; TRBD1 is a possible D gene (6 bases). Trimming removed 4 bases at V and 4 bases at J, with 13 bases between. This CDR3 is built from 13 residues. CDR1 and CDR2 from the germline V gene are GTSNPN and SVGIG (reference sequence). For the CDR3, the DNA is TGTGCCTGGAACCAGGGGCAGATCTATGGCTACACCTTC. It encodes CAWNQGQIYGYTF.

The chain uses TRBV18 and TRBJ1-4; D ambiguous. Trimming removed 2 bases from V and 4 bases from J, with 11 bases in between. The CDR3 loop spans 15 amino acids. Germline CDR1 KGHSH, CDR2 LQKENI. The CDR3: CASSPSNSHNEKLFF. The CDR3 DNA reads TGTGCCAGCTCACCATCGAACAGCCATAATGAAAAACTGTTTTTT.

The chain couples TRBV7-3 to TRBJ2-1; TRBD2 agrees at 7 bases. J lost 8 bases, V lost 1 base, and 8 bases had no gene match. Germline CDR1 and CDR2: SGHTA and FQGTGA. This CDR3 has 15 residues. CDR3 DNA sequence: TGTGCCAGCAGCTTAAAGGGCGGGAGAGGTGATGAGCAGTTCTTC. Translated, it gives CASSLKGGRGDEQFF.

V gene TRBV7-8 combines with J gene TRBJ2-7; 12 bases fit TRBD1. The ends lost 3 bases at V and 5 bases at J; junction bases unmatched: 5. The CDR3 has 15 residues. Germline CDR1 and CDR2: SGHVS and FQNEAQ. CDR3 protein: CASSFGTGGINEQYF. CDR3 bases: TGTGCCAGCAGCTTTGGGACAGGGGGCATCAACGAGCAGTACTTC.

The J gene is TRBJ1-2, the V gene TRBV24-1; 7 nucleotides line up with TRBD1. V shed 4 bases and J 0 bases; nucleotides not matched to a gene: 10. CDR1 KGHDR and CDR2 SFDVKD come from the germline V gene. This CDR3 is built from 17 residues. The CDR3 DNA sequence: TGTGCCACCAGTGAAGGTGACCCGGGACAGACTAACTATGGCTACACCTTC. Its translation is CATSEGDPGQTNYGYTF.

This clone was seen only once. The chain couples TRBV10-1 to TRBJ2-5, with unresolved D. The CDR3 is 10 residues long. The germline V gene encodes CDR1 WNHNN and CDR2 SYGVQD (reference sequence). Trimming took 8 bases from V and 5 from J, leaving 6 bases between them. The CDR3, as DNA: TGCGCCAGCCCCGGGGAGACCCAGTACTTC. It yields the protein CASPGETQYF.

The chain has TRBV5-1 and TRBJ1-6, with D maybe TRBD1 (6 bases). The V and J ends lost 5 bases and 4 bases respectively, with 16 bases between them. This CDR3 is built from 16 residues. CDR1 is SGHRS and CDR2 is YFSETQ in the germline V gene. CDR3 coding DNA: TGCGCCAGCAGGAGGACAGCCAACGCTTATAATTCACCCCTCCACTTT. Translated: CASRRTANAYNSPLHF.

The sample holds a few counts of this clone. The CDR3 coding sequence is TGTGCCAGCACCGAACAGACGAACACTGAAGCTTTCTTT. The encoded protein is CASTEQTNTEAFF. The chain recombines TRBV2 with TRBJ1-1; no definite D call. Trimming pared 7 bases from V and 1 base from J, leaving 10 bases between. CDR1 and CDR2 from the germline V gene are SNHLY and FYNNEI. This CDR3 comprises 13 residues. Using reference TRBV2 and TRBJ1-1 for the parts outside the CDR3, the full variable domain is EPEVTQTPSHQVTQMGQEVILRCVPISNHLYFYWYRQILGQKVEFLVSFYNNEISEKSEIFDDQFSVERPDGSNFTLKIRSTKLEDSAMYFCASTEQTNTEAFFGQGTRLTVV.

This chain links TRBV28 with TRBJ2-3, with 7 bases aligning to TRBD2. This CDR3 contains 17 residues. The V and J ends lost 3 bases and 1 base, in that order; junction bases with no gene match: 10. The germline gives CDR1 MDHEN, CDR2 SYDVKM. In DNA form, the CDR3 reads TGTGCCAGCAGTTTGGAAAGGGGCGGGAGACGCACAGATACGCAGTATTTT. It yields the protein CASSLERGGRRTDTQYF.

The CDR3 DNA is TGTGCCAGCAGTTTAAGGACAGGGGCGACTGGTAATGAAAAACTGTTTTTT. Protein product: CASSLRTGATGNEKLFF. This chain joins TRBV28 and TRBJ1-4; 9 bases are a match to TRBD1. This CDR3 region has 17 residues. With 2 bases clipped from V and 4 bases from J, the junction kept 8 bases outside the gene matches. Germline-derived CDR1 and CDR2 are MDHEN and SYDVKM.

The rearrangement joins TRBV2 to TRBJ2-3, with 8 bases fitting TRBD2. Germline assignment: CDR1 SNHLY and CDR2 FYNNEI. The CDR3 contains 15 residues. J lost 6 bases, V lost 7 bases, and 12 bases had no gene match. CDR3 in DNA: TGTGCCAGCATCGAGCTAGCGGGTCCAATTGATACGCAGTATTTT. Translated, it gives CASIELAGPIDTQYF.

This chain connects TRBV25-1 to TRBJ1-3; the D is unclear. Germline CDR1 is MGHDK and CDR2 is SYGVNS. The CDR3 loop spans 13 amino acids. V shed 8 bases and J shed 0 bases, with 8 bases lying between them. This chain's CDR3 is CASPYISGNTIYF. The CDR3 DNA sequence: TGTGCCAGCCCGTACATCTCTGGAAACACCATATATTTT.

This chain connects TRBV30 to TRBJ1-2, with D unresolved. CDR3 length equals 14 residues. V dropped 4 bases and J dropped 5 bases, with 17 bases sitting between them. CDR1 and CDR2 (germline): GTSNPN, SVGIG (reference sequence). The CDR3 is CAWTPMRRAYGYTF. CDR3 DNA sequence: TGTGCCTGGACTCCGATGAGGCGAGCTTATGGCTACACCTTC.

This chain links TRBV7-3 with TRBJ2-1; TRBD2 matches 9 bases. Unmatched junction bases numbered 10, after V lost 1 base and J lost 6 bases. The CDR3 contains 17 residues. The germline gives CDR1 SGHTA, CDR2 FQGTGA. CDR3 loop: CASSLIGAGGRFNEQFF. The CDR3 bases are TGTGCCAGCAGCTTAATTGGGGCGGGAGGGAGGTTCAATGAGCAGTTCTTC.